Reported below is one T cell receptor (beta chain). Its antigen is currently unknown. At one of its ends the junction is not consistent with the germline gene, which may arise from a read error. In germline, CDR1 is LGHNA, CDR2 YSLEER. CDR3 length: 13 residues. These data come from a study of siplizumab effects on memory and regulatory T cells. The table came from immunoSEQ multiplex PCR; TCRdb's copy has only in-frame clones and leaves some out. This table holds 55,000 to 65,000 clones, about 98% found once. Notes on the study in general: Proliferating clones, CD4+ or CD8+, lacked an assignable naive or memory phenotype in roughly 80-96% of cases. Mean Treg-derived proportions of mappable alloreactive CD4+ clones were less than 75% for siplizumab and 25% to 30% for controls.

Sequenced sample: naive CD8+ T cells sorted from blood. This TCR was recovered from a human donor in good health. The chain recombines TRBV4-3 with TRBJ1-1, with D unresolved. CDR3 protein: CASSQDLDTEAFF. In DNA, the CDR3 is TGCGCCAGCAGCCAAGATCTCGACACCGAAGCTTTCTTT.